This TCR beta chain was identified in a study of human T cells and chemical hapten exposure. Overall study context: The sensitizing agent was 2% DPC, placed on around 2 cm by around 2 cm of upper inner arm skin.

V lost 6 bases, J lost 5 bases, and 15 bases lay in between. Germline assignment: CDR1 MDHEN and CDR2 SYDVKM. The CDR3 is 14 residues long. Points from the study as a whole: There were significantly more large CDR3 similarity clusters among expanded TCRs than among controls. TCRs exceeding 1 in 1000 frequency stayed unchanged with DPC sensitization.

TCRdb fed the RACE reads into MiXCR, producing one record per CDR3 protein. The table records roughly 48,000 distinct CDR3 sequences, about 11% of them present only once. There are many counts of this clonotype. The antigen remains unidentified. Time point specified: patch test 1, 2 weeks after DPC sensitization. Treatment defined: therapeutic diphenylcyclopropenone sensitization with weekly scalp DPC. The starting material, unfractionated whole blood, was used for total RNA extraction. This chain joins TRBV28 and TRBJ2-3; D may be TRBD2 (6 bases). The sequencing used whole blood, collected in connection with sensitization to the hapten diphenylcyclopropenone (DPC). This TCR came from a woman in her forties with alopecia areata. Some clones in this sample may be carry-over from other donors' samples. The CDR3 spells CASRTTRGVDTQYF. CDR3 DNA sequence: TGTGCCAGCAGAACGACTAGGGGAGTAGATACGCAGTATTTT.